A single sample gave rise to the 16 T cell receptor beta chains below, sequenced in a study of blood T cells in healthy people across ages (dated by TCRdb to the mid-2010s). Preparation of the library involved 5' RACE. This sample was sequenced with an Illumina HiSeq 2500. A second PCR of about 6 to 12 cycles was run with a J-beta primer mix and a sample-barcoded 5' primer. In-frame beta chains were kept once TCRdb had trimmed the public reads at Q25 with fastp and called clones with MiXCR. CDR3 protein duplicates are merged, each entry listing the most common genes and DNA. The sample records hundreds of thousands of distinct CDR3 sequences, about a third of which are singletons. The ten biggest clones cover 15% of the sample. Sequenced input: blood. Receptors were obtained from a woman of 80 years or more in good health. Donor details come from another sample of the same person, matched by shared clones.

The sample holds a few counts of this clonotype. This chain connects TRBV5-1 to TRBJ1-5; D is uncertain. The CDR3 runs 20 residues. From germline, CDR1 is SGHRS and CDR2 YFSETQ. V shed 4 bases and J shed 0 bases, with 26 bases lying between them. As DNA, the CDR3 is TGCGCCAGCAGCCAGGACCCCCCGAGAACCCCCGGGCTTAGCAATCAGCCCCAGCATTTT. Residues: CASSQDPPRTPGLSNQPQHF.

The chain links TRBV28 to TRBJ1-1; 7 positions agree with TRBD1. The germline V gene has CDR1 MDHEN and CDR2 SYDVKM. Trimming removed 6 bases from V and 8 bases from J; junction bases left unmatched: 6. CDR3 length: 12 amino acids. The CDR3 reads CASSVPGQEAFF. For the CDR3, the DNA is TGTGCCAGCAGCGTACCGGGACAGGAAGCTTTCTTT. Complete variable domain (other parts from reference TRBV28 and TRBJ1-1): DVKVTQSSRYLVKRTGEKVFLECVQDMDHENMFWYRQDPGLGLRLIYFSYDVKMKEKGDIPEGYSVSREKKERFSLILESASTNQTSMYLCASSVPGQEAFFGQGTRLTVV.

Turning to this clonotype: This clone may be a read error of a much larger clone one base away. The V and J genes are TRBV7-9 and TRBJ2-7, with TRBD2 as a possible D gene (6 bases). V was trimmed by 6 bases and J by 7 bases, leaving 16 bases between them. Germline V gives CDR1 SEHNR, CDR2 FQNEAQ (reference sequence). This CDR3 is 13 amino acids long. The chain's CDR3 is CASSFGGVNEQYF. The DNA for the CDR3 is TGTGCCAGCAGTTTCGGGGGAGTCAATGAGCAGTACTTC.

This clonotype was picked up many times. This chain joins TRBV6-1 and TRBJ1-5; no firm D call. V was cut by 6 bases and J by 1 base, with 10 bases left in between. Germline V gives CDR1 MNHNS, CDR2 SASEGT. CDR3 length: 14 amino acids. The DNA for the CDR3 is TGTGCCAGCAGGGCCGGGCGGAGCAATCAGCCCCAGCATTTT. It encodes CASRAGRSNQPQHF.

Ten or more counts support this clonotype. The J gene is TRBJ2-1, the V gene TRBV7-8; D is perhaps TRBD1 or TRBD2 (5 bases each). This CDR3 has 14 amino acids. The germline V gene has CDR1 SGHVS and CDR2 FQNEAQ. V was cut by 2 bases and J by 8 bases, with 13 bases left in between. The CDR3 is CASSLLLGVDEQFF. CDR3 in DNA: TGTGCCAGCAGCTTACTATTGGGGGTGGATGAGCAGTTCTTC.

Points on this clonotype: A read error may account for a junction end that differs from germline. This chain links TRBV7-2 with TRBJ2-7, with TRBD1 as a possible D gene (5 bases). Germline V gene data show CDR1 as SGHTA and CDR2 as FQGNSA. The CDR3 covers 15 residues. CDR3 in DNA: TGTGCCAGCAGTTTAGCAGGGCCCCTCTCCTACGAGCAGTACTTC. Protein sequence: CASSLAGPLSYEQYF.

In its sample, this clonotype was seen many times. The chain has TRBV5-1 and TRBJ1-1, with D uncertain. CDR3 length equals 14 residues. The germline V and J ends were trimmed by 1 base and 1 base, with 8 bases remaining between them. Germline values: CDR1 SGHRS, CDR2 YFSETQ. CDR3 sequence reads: CASSLRSGNTEAFF. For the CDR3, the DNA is TGCGCCAGCAGCTTGCGAAGTGGGAACACTGAAGCTTTCTTT.

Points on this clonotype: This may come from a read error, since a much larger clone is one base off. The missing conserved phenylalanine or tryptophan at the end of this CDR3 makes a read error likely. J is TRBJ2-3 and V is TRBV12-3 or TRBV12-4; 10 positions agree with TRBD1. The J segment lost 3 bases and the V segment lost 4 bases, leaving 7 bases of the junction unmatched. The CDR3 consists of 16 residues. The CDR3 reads CASSSRDRGTTDTQYS. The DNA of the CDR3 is TGTGCCAGCAGTTCCCGGGACAGGGGCACAACAGATACGCAGTATTCT.

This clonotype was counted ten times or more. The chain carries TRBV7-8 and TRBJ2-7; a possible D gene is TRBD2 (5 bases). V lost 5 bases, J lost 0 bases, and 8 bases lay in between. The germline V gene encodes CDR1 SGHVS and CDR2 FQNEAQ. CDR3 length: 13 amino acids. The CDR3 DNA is TGTGCCAGCAGCATCGGGGTCTCCTACGAGCAGTACTTC. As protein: CASSIGVSYEQYF.

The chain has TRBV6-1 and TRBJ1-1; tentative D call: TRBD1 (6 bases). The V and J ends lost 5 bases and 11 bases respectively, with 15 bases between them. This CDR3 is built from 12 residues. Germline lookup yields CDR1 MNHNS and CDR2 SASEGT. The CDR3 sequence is CASSPDSLSAFF. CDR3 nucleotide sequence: TGTGCCAGCAGTCCGGACAGCCTCTCTGCTTTCTTT.

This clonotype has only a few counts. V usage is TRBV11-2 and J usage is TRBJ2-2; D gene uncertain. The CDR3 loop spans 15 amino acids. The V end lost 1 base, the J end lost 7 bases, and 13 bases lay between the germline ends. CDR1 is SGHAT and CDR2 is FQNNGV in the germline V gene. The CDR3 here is CASSLVGREDGELFF. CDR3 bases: TGTGCCAGCAGCTTAGTAGGGCGAGAAGACGGGGAGCTGTTTTTT.

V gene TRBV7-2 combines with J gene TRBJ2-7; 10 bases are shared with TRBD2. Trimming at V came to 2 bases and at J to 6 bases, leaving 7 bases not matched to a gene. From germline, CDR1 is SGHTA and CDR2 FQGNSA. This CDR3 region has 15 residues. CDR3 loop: CASSLRSSGGGEQYF. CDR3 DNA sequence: TGTGCCAGCAGCTTAAGGTCTAGCGGGGGCGGCGAGCAGTACTTC.

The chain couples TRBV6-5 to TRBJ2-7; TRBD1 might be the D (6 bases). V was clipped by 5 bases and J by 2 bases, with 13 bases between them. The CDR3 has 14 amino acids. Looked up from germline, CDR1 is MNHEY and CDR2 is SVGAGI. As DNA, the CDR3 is TGTGCCAGCAGTAACGGACAGCAACCCTACGAGCAGTACTTC. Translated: CASSNGQQPYEQYF.

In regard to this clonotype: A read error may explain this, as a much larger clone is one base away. Here the CDR3 reads CVSSYRNRVVSTDTQYF. The CDR3 bases are TGTGTCAGCAGTTATCGGAACAGGGTTGTAAGCACAGATACGCAGTATTTT. The J gene is TRBJ2-3, the V gene TRBV6-2 or TRBV6-3; D might be TRBD1 (6 bases). Germline V CDR1 and CDR2: MNHEY, SVGEGT. This CDR3 is built from 17 residues.

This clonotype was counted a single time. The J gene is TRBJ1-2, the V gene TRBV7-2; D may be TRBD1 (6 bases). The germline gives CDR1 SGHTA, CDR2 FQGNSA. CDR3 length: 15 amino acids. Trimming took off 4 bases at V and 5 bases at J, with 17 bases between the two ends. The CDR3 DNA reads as TGTGCCAGCAGCTATGGGGCAGGGGCGGTGTATGGCTACACCTTC. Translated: CASSYGAGAVYGYTF.

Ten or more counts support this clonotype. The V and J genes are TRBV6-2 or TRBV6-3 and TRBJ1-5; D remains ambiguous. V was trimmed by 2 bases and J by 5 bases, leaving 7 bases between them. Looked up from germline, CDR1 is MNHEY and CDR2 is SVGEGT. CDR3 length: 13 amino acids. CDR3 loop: CASSYEGHQPQHF. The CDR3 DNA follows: TGTGCCAGCAGTTACGAGGGTCATCAGCCCCAGCATTTT.